This passage covers 10 T cell receptor beta chains from one sample sequenced in a study of cytomegalovirus exposure and HLA in healthy donors. The protocol was immunoSEQ multiplex PCR, while the TCRdb copy is restricted to in-frame clones and leaves out a portion. The sample lists 250,000 to 400,000 clones, roughly 90% occurring once. The sample taken for sequencing was PBMCs. The receptors shown here come from a man aged 30 to 39 in good health and CMV-seronegative.

The V gene is TRBV2, the J gene TRBJ1-5, with 11 bases fitting TRBD1. The V and J ends lost 2 bases and 0 bases, in that order; junction bases with no gene match: 3. The length of the CDR3 is 17 residues. CDR1 and CDR2 (germline): SNHLY, FYNNEI. This CDR3 is CASSEWDRGDSNQPQHF. The DNA for the CDR3 is TGTGCCAGCAGTGAATGGGACAGGGGGGATAGCAATCAGCCCCAGCATTTT.

The chain is built from TRBV5-1 and TRBJ2-1; D might be TRBD1 (6 bases). V was cut by 4 bases and J by 5 bases, with 13 bases left in between. The CDR3 is made up of 14 amino acids. Per the germline V gene, CDR1 is SGHRS and CDR2 is YFSETQ. CDR3 sequence: CASSQGDTHNEQFF. In DNA form, the CDR3 reads TGCGCCAGCAGCCAAGGGGACACTCACAATGAGCAGTTCTTC.

The chain carries TRBV5-4 and TRBJ1-2; D is perhaps TRBD1 (6 bases). The V and J ends lost 5 bases and 8 bases respectively, with 13 bases between them. Germline-derived CDR1 and CDR2 are SGHNT and YYREEE (reference sequence). There are 12 residues in the CDR3. CDR3 DNA sequence: TGTGCCAGCAGTTCTTACAGGGACGGCTACACCTTC. Its translation is CASSSYRDGYTF.

This chain links TRBV7-2 with TRBJ1-1; perhaps TRBD1 as D (5 bases). V gave up 5 bases and J gave up 4 bases, with 11 bases separating them. This CDR3 spans 13 amino acids. Looked up from germline, CDR1 is SGHTA and CDR2 is FQGNSA. This chain's CDR3 is CASSTRQRTEAFF. The DNA for the CDR3 is TGTGCCAGCAGCACCCGACAGCGCACTGAAGCTTTCTTT.

This chain joins TRBV27 and TRBJ1-6, with 10 bases lining up with TRBD1. The CDR3 length is 16 residues. Per germline, CDR1 MNHEY and CDR2 SMNVEV (reference sequence). The trim removed 1 base at V and 7 bases at J, leaving 4 bases unmatched. The CDR3 reads CASSLLGTGVNSPLHF. The CDR3 nucleotides read TGTGCCAGCAGTTTATTGGGGACAGGGGTAAATTCACCCCTCCACTTT.

This clone showed up just once. The J gene is TRBJ2-1, the V gene TRBV19; 11 nucleotides align to TRBD2. This CDR3 spans 15 amino acids. Germline V CDR1 and CDR2: LNHDA, SQIVND (reference sequence). After removal of 5 bases from V and 7 bases from J, the junction contained 7 bases not matched to a gene. CDR3 sequence: CASSARTSGWNEQFF. CDR3 DNA: TGTGCCAGTAGTGCACGGACTAGCGGGTGGAATGAGCAGTTCTTC. Full variable domain (missing parts from reference TRBV19 and TRBJ2-1): DGGITQSPKYLFRKEGQNVTLSCEQNLNHDAMYWYRQDPGQGLRLIYYSQIVNDFQKGDIAEGYSVSREKKESFPLTVTSAQKNPTAFYLCASSARTSGWNEQFFGPGTRLTVL.

The chain recombines TRBV4-1 with TRBJ1-3, with TRBD1 matching 8 bases. Per the germline V gene, CDR1 is MGHRA and CDR2 is YSYEKL. The CDR3 contains 15 residues. V trimming: 1 base; J trimming: 7 bases; junction bases outside the gene matches: 6. The CDR3 sequence is CASSQARGPSNTIYF. The CDR3 coding sequence is TGCGCCAGCAGCCAAGCCAGGGGGCCAAGTAACACCATATATTTT.

The chain links TRBV5-1 to TRBJ2-1; 10 bases are shared with TRBD2. The V gene's germline CDR1 is SGHRS and CDR2 YFSETQ. V lost 6 bases, J lost 15 bases, and 15 bases stayed unmatched. The CDR3 loop spans 14 amino acids. CDR3: CASTKTSGSMMGFF. In DNA form, the CDR3 reads TGCGCCAGCACCAAGACTAGCGGGTCCATGATGGGGTTCTTC.

The CDR3 DNA reads as TGTGCCAGCAGCGTAGTAGAAGATACGCAGTATTTT. Its translation is CASSVVEDTQYF. V gene TRBV9 combines with J gene TRBJ2-3, with no clear D. Trimming pared 0 bases from V and 5 bases from J, leaving 4 bases between. Germline CDR1 reads SGDLS; CDR2 reads YYNGEE. This CDR3 contains 12 residues.

The chain joins TRBV5-1 to TRBJ2-1; D is ambiguous. This CDR3 region has 15 residues. The germline V and J ends were trimmed by 0 bases and 2 bases, with 9 bases remaining between them. Germline-derived CDR1 and CDR2 are SGHRS and YFSETQ. CDR3 sequence (DNA): TGCGCCAGCAGCTTGGAAGGAGCGCCCTACAATGAGCAGTTCTTC. Amino acid sequence: CASSLEGAPYNEQFF.